The source of this T cell receptor (beta chain) is a study of Graves' ophthalmopathy and Graves' hyperthyroidism. Across the study: Absence of ophthalmopathy within 18 months of follow-up defined stable hyperthyroidism.

Notes on this clonotype: It may be a read error: a sequence one base away is much more abundant.

TCR beta CDR3 amplification used RNA transcripts. First-round RT-PCR with HTBI primers preceded a second-round multiplex PCR. In TCRdb, the multiplex PCR reads were re-called with MiXCR into one record per CDR3 protein. The sample includes about 500,000 distinct CDR3 sequences, under 40% of them seen just once. Trimming took 7 bases from V and 10 from J; bases not matched to a gene: 9. CDR1 and CDR2 (germline): SQVTM, ANQGSEA. CDR3 size: 14 residues. The V gene is TRBV29-1, the J gene TRBJ2-2; 13 bases fit TRBD2. What was sequenced was peripheral blood or thyroid tissue (not recorded which). The clonotype originates from an adult man with Graves' hyperthyroidism. The CDR3 reads CSGGLAGAAEELFF. For the CDR3, the DNA is TGCAGCGGCGGACTAGCGGGAGCGGCCGAGGAGCTGTTTTTT.